This entry features one T cell receptor beta chain sequence. The CDR3 covers 13 residues. Germline CDR1 and CDR2: SGHTA and FQGTGA. V was pared by 5 bases and J by 7 bases, with 9 bases between. This sample stems from a study of blood T cell repertoires in COVID-19. Across the whole study: Sites in the United States, Italy and Spain provided acute and convalescent COVID-19 samples.

Some clones are missing from TCRdb's copy, which holds only in-frame ones; the method was immunoSEQ multiplex PCR. The sample holds roughly 250,000 clones, 88% seen once. The receptor was isolated from a woman under 40 with acute or convalescent COVID-19. The chain joins TRBV7-3 to TRBJ1-6; TRBD1 is a possible D gene (6 bases). Sample: peripheral blood. The CDR3 nucleotides read TGTGCCAGCAGCACAGGACAGAATTCACCCCTCCACTTT. It specifies CASSTGQNSPLHF.